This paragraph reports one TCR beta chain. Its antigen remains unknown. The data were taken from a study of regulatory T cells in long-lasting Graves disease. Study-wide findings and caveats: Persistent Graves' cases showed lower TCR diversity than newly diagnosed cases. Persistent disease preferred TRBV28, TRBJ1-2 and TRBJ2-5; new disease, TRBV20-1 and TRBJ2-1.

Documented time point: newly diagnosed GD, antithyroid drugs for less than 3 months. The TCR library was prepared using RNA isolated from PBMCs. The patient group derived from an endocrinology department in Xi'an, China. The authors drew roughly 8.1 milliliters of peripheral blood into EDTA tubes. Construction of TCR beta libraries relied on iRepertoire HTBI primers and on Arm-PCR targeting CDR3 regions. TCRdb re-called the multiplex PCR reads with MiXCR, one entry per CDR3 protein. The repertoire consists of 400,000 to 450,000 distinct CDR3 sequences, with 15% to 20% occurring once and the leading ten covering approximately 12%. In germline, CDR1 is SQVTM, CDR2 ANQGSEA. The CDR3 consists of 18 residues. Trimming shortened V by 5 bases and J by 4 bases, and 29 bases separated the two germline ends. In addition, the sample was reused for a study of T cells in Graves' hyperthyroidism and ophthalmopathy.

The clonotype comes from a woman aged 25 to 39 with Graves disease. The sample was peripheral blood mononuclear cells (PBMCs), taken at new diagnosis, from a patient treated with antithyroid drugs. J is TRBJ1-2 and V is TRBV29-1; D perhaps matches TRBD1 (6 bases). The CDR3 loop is CSVYGPMDRHLRGYGYTF. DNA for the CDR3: TGCAGCGTTTATGGACCCATGGACAGACATCTACGGGGCTATGGCTACACCTTC.